The 21 T cell receptor beta chains reported below all come from one sample, sequenced in a study of OX40 agonist ivuxolimab in advanced cancers. TCRdb's table, derived via immunoSEQ multiplex PCR, lists solely in-frame clones and lacks some. The table includes around 70,000 clones, around 80% detected once. The source material was CD4+ or CD8+ T cells sorted from blood, sampled in a trial of the OX40 agonist ivuxolimab. The receptor set was obtained from an adult with an advanced solid tumor such as melanoma, head and neck, liver or kidney cancer.

The table lists this clone with a count of one. The chain carries TRBV19 and TRBJ2-3, with a weak D call TRBD2 (6 bases). From germline, CDR1 is LNHDA and CDR2 SQIVND (reference sequence). There are 18 residues in the CDR3. Trimming took off 5 bases at V and 4 bases at J, with 25 bases between the two ends. The CDR3 nucleotides read TGTGCCAGTAGTCCCCCGGGCCCGACTAGTTTAAGCTCAGATACGCAGTATTTT. Amino acids: CASSPPGPTSLSSDTQYF.

The chain uses TRBV4-1 and TRBJ1-4; TRBD1 aligns across 7 bases. Looked up from germline, CDR1 is MGHRA and CDR2 is YSYEKL. The length of the CDR3 is 14 residues. V lost 4 bases to trimming and J lost 3 bases; unmatched junction nucleotides: 2. The CDR3 reads CASSPRGPNEKLFF. In DNA, the CDR3 is TGCGCCAGCAGCCCGAGGGGGCCTAATGAAAAACTGTTTTTT.

The J gene is TRBJ1-2, the V gene TRBV7-9, with TRBD1 as a possible D gene (5 bases). CDR3 length: 14 residues. Trimming took off 1 base at V and 6 bases at J, with 12 bases between the two ends. Germline CDR1 is SEHNR and CDR2 is FQNEAQ (reference sequence). In DNA form, the CDR3 reads TGTGCCAGCAGCTTAGACTTGGGGGGAGATGGCTACACCTTC. It specifies CASSLDLGGDGYTF.

The count of this clone is one. The chain employs TRBV6-6 and TRBJ2-1; D is unclear. This CDR3 has 12 residues. V shed 7 bases and J shed 7 bases, with 11 bases lying between them. Germline lookup yields CDR1 MNHNY and CDR2 SVGAGI (reference sequence). The CDR3 reads CASNKRENEQFF. CDR3 DNA: TGTGCCAGCAACAAAAGGGAAAATGAGCAGTTCTTC.

This clone appeared a few times. In DNA, the CDR3 is TGTGCCAGCTCACCACCGAATCAGGGAGTCCAAGAGACCCAGTACTTC. Translation gives CASSPPNQGVQETQYF. This sequence joins TRBV18 and TRBJ2-5, with D perhaps matching TRBD1 or TRBD2 (5 bases each). The germline CDR1 and CDR2 sequences are KGHSH and LQKENI. V shed 0 bases and J shed 1 base, with 12 bases lying between them. The CDR3 is 16 residues long.

The chain uses TRBV6-6 and TRBJ1-1; maybe TRBD1 (5 bases). Germline CDR1 is MNHNY and CDR2 is SVGAGI (reference sequence). This CDR3 comprises 14 residues. With 5 bases removed from V and 4 bases from J, the gap between germline ends came to 14 bases. For the CDR3, the DNA is TGTGCCAGCAGTAAAAGACAGTTCCTCACTGAAGCTTTCTTT. Its translation is CASSKRQFLTEAFF.

The V and J genes are TRBV25-1 and TRBJ1-2; D might be TRBD1 (6 bases). CDR3 length: 12 amino acids. The germline V and J ends were trimmed by 3 bases and 7 bases, with 9 bases remaining between them. Germline V gene lookup returns CDR1 MGHDK and CDR2 SYGVNS. The CDR3 reads CASSDGGPGYTF. In nucleotides, the CDR3 is TGTGCCAGCAGTGACGGGGGGCCTGGCTACACCTTC.

The gene calls are TRBV6-5 and TRBJ2-1; D may match TRBD1 or TRBD2 (5 bases each). Trimming took off 10 bases at V and 8 bases at J, with 12 bases between the two ends. The CDR3 loop spans 11 amino acids. Germline CDR1 and CDR2: MNHEY and SVGAGI. The CDR3 loop is CATLRGDEQFF. The CDR3, as DNA: TGTGCCACCTTACGGGGCGATGAGCAGTTCTTC.

The chain recombines TRBV15 with TRBJ2-1; 10 positions agree with TRBD1. CDR3 length: 20 residues. V gave up 0 bases and J gave up 0 bases; unmatched junction bases: 11. Germline V CDR1 and CDR2: LNHNV, YYDKDF (reference sequence). In DNA, the CDR3 is TGTGCCACCAGCAGAGATCGAAGTAAGGGGGACAGGGGCTCCTACAATGAGCAGTTCTTC. This codes for CATSRDRSKGDRGSYNEQFF.

The V and J genes are TRBV10-3 and TRBJ2-1; D is ambiguous. CDR3 length: 12 residues. Per the germline V gene, CDR1 is ENHRY and CDR2 is SYGVKD. The V end lost 3 bases, the J end lost 9 bases, and 9 bases lay between the germline ends. In nucleotides, the CDR3 is TGTGCCATCAGTGACCGAGGTATTGAGCAGTTCTTC. It encodes CAISDRGIEQFF.

This clone was detected once. The chain uses TRBV6-1 and TRBJ2-7, with 11 bases matching TRBD2. Germline trimming cut 7 bases from V and 1 base from J; bases unmatched to any gene: 3. The CDR3 totals 14 residues. Germline V CDR1 and CDR2: MNHNS, SASEGT. The DNA of the CDR3 is TGTGCCAGCAATCTAGCGGGGGGTTCCTACGAGCAGTACTTC. This sequence encodes CASNLAGGSYEQYF.

The chain recombines TRBV2 with TRBJ2-3; TRBD1 might be the D (6 bases). V was pared by 4 bases and J by 1 base, with 9 bases between. There are 14 residues in the CDR3. The germline gives CDR1 SNHLY, CDR2 FYNNEI. The CDR3 DNA reads as TGTGCCAGCAGTGGCGAGGGGGGCACAGATACGCAGTATTTT. Its translation: CASSGEGGTDTQYF.

On this clone: One end of the junction varies from germline; a read error may be responsible. V is TRBV19 and J is TRBJ1-1; 7 nucleotides align to TRBD1. The CDR3 is 12 residues long. Looked up from germline, CDR1 is LNHDA and CDR2 is SQIVND (reference sequence). DNA of the CDR3: TGTGCCAGTAGTAGTCAGGACAGGCCCCAAGGCTTT. Amino acids: CASSSQDRPQGF.

The chain couples TRBV5-6 to TRBJ2-3, with D unclear. Trimming pared 0 bases from V and 5 bases from J, leaving 13 bases between. In germline, CDR1 is SGHDT, CDR2 YYEEEE. The CDR3 has 15 amino acids. CDR3 amino acids: CASSLVRQSKDTQYF. The CDR3 coding sequence is TGTGCCAGCAGCTTGGTGAGGCAGAGTAAAGATACGCAGTATTTT.

The chain combines TRBV6-5 with TRBJ1-4; 9 bases agree with TRBD1. V lost 5 bases to trimming and J lost 6 bases; unmatched junction nucleotides: 4. This CDR3 spans 14 amino acids. CDR1 is MNHEY, CDR2 SVGAGI, per germline. CDR3 DNA: TGTGCCAGCAGTAGGACAGGGGCAGATGAAAAACTGTTTTTT. This translates into CASSRTGADEKLFF.

This clone was detected once. The V and J genes are TRBV11-2 and TRBJ2-7; the D is unclear. The CDR3 covers 13 residues. Germline-derived CDR1 and CDR2 are SGHAT and FQNNGV. With 5 bases removed from V and 7 bases from J, the gap between germline ends came to 15 bases. Here the CDR3 DNA reads TGTGCCAGCAGCCCATCTAACGTGTGGGAGCAGTACTTC. Its translation is CASSPSNVWEQYF.

V gene TRBV9 combines with J gene TRBJ2-5; tentative D call: TRBD1 (6 bases). The germline V gene encodes CDR1 SGDLS and CDR2 YYNGEE. V lost 0 bases to trimming and J lost 4 bases, with 13 bases between them. The CDR3 length is 15 residues. The CDR3: CASSVAPRGRETQYF. For the CDR3, the DNA is TGTGCCAGCAGCGTAGCCCCCAGGGGTCGAGAGACCCAGTACTTC.

This chain joins TRBV7-2 and TRBJ1-5; D is ambiguous. The germline gives CDR1 SGHTA, CDR2 FQGNSA. Trimming removed 2 bases at V and 4 bases at J, with 12 bases between. CDR3 length: 15 amino acids. The CDR3 sequence: CASSLLSSANQPQHF. The DNA for the CDR3 is TGTGCCAGCAGCTTACTCAGCAGCGCGAATCAGCCCCAGCATTTT. Combining the CDR3 with reference TRBV7-2 and TRBJ1-5 gives the whole variable domain GAGVSQSPSNKVTEKGKDVELRCDPISGHTALYWYRQSLGQGLEFLIYFQGNSAPDKSGLPSDRFSAERTGGSVSTLTIQRTQQEDSAVYLCASSLLSSANQPQHFGDGTRLSIL.

The rearrangement joins TRBV6-5 to TRBJ1-2, with TRBD1 matching 8 bases. The CDR3 runs to 13 residues. Germline V gene lookup returns CDR1 MNHEY and CDR2 SVGAGI. Trimming removed 6 bases from V and 6 bases from J; junction bases left unmatched: 6. CDR3 bases: TGTGCCAGCAGGGGGAGGACAGGGAATGGCTACACCTTC. Its translation is CASRGRTGNGYTF.

The genes are TRBV9 and TRBJ2-1; D ambiguous. V lost 3 bases and J 6 bases, leaving 10 bases between the germline ends. Germline V gene lookup returns CDR1 SGDLS and CDR2 YYNGEE. The CDR3 extends over 13 amino acids. CDR3 region: CASSATLGNEQFF. CDR3 nucleotide sequence: TGTGCCAGCAGCGCGACATTGGGCAATGAGCAGTTCTTC.

The chain uses TRBV7-2 and TRBJ1-2; 7 bases are shared with TRBD1. This CDR3 comprises 15 residues. The germline gives CDR1 SGHTA, CDR2 FQGNSA. After removal of 5 bases from V and 0 bases from J, the junction contained 6 bases not matched to a gene. CDR3 sequence (DNA): TGTGCCAGCAGCCCAGGACAGGCCTCTAACTATGGCTACACCTTC. Its translation is CASSPGQASNYGYTF.